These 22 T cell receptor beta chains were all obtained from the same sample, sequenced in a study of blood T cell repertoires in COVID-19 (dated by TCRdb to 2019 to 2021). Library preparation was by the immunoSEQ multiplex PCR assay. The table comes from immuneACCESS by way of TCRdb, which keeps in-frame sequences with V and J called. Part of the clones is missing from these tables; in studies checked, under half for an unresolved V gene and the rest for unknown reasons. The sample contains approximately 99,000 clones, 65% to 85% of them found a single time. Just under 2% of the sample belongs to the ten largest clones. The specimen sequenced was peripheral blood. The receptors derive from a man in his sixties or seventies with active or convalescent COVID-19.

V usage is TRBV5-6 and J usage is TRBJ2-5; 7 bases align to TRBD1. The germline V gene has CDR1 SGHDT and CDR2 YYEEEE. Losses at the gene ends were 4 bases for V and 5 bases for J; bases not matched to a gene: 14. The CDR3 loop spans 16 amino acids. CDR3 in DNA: TGTGCCAGCAGCAACCCGACAGGGACGAAGACGGAGACCCAGTACTTC. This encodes CASSNPTGTKTETQYF. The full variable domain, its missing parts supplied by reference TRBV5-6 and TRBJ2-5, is DAGVTQSPTHLIKTRGQQVTLRCSPKSGHDTVSWYQQALGQGPQFIFQYYEEEERQRGNFPDRFSGHQFPNYSSELNVNALLLGDSALYLCASSNPTGTKTETQYFGPGTRLLVL.

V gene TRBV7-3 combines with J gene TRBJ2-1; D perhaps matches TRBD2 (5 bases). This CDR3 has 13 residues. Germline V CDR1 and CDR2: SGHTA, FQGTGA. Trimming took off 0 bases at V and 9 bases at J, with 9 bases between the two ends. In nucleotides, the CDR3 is TGTGCCAGCAGCTTAACGGCCGGGGTTGAGCAGTTCTTC. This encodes CASSLTAGVEQFF.

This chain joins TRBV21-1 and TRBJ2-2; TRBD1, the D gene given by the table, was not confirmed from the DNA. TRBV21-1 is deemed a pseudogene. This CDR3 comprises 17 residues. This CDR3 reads CASRTRDRGHNTGELFF. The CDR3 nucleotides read TGTGCCAGCAGAACCCGGGACAGGGGGCATAACACCGGGGAGCTGTTTTTT.

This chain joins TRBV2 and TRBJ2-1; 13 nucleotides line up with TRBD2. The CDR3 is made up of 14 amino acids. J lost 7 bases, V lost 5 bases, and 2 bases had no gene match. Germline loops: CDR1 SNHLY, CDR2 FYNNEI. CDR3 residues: CASSRGLAGNEQFF. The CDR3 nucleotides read TGTGCCAGCAGTAGGGGACTAGCGGGGAATGAGCAGTTCTTC. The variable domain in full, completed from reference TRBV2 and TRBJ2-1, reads EPEVTQTPSHQVTQMGQEVILRCVPISNHLYFYWYRQILGQKVEFLVSFYNNEISEKSEIFDDQFSVERPDGSNFTLKIRSTKLEDSAMYFCASSRGLAGNEQFFGPGTRLTVL.

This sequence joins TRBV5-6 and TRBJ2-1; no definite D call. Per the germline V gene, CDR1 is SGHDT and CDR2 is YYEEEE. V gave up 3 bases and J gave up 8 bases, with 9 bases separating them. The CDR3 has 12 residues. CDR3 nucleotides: TGTGCCAGCAGCTCTACTTTCTATGAGCAGTTCTTC. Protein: CASSSTFYEQFF.

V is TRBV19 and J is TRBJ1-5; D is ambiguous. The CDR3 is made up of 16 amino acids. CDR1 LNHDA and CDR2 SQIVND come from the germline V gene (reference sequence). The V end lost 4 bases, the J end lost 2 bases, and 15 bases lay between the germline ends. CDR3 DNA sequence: TGTGCCAGTAGTACCTCGCCCCGCCAGGGCAATCAGCCCCAGCATTTT. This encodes CASSTSPRQGNQPQHF.

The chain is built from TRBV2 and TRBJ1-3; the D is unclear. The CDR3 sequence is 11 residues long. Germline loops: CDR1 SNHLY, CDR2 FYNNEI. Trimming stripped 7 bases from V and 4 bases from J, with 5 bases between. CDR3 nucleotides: TGTGCCAGCAACAACGGAAACACCATATATTTT. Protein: CASNNGNTIYF.

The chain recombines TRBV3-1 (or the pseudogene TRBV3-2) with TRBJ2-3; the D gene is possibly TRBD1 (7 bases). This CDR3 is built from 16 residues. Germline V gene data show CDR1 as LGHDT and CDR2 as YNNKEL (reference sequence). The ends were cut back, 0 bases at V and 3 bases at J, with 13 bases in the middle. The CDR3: CASSQDRRGRTDTQYF. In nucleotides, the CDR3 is TGTGCCAGCAGCCAAGATAGGAGGGGGCGAACAGATACGCAGTATTTT.

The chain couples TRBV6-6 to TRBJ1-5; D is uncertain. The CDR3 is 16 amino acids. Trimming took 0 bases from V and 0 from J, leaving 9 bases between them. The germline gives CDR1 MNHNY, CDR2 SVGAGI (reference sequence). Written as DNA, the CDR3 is TGTGCCAGCAGTTACTCGTCGGGAGGTAGCAATCAGCCCCAGCATTTT. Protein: CASSYSSGGSNQPQHF.

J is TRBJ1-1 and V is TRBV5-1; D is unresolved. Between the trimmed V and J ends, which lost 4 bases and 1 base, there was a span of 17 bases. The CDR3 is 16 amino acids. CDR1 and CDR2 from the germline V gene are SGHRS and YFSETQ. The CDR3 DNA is TGCGCCAGCAGCCAATATCACAACCCCAGGAACACTGAAGCTTTCTTT. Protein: CASSQYHNPRNTEAFF.

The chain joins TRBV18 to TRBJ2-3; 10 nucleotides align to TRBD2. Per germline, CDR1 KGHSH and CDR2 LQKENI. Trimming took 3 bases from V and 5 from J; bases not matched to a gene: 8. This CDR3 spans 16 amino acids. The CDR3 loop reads CASSPSGASGGDTQYF. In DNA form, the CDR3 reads TGTGCCAGCTCACCCTCGGGGGCTAGCGGGGGAGATACGCAGTATTTT.

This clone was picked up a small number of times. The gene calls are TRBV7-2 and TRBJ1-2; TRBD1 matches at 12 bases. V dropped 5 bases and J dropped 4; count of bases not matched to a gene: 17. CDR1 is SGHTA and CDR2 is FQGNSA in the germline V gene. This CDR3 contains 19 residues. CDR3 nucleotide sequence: TGTGCCAGCAGCCGGCAAGAGGGGACAGGGGGCCTAAGGAGCTATGGCTACACCTTC. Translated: CASSRQEGTGGLRSYGYTF.

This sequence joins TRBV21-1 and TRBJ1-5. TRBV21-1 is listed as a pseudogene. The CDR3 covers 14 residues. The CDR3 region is CASSKVSWWQPQHF. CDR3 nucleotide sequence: TGTGCCAGCAGCAAAGTTAGTTGGTGGCAGCCCCAGCATTTT.

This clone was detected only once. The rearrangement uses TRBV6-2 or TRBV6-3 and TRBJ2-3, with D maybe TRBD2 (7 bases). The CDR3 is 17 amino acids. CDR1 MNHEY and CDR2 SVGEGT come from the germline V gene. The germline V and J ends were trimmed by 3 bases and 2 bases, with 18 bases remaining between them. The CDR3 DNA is TGTGCCAGCAGTTATCCCCTCGGGGGGCCCCCCACAGATACGCAGTATTTT. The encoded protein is CASSYPLGGPPTDTQYF.

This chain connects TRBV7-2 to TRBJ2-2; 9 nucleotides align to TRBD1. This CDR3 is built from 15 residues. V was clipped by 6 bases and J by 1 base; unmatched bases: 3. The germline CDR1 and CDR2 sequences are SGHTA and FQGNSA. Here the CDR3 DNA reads TGTGCCAGCAGACGACAGGGGGGGAACACCGGGGAGCTGTTTTTT. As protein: CASRRQGGNTGELFF.

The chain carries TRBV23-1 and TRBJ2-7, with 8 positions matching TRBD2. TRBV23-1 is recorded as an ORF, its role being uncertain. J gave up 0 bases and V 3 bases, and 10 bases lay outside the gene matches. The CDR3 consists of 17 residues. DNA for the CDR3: TGCGCCAGCAGTCAGTACCTTCCGGCGGGGGGCTCCTACGAGCAGTACTTC. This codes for CASSQYLPAGGSYEQYF.

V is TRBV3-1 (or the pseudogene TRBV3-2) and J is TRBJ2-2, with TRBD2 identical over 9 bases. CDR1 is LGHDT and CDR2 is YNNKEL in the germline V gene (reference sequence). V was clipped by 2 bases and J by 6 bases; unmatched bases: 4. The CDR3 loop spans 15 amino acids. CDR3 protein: CASSQLAGLPGELFF. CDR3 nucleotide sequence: TGTGCCAGCAGCCAACTAGCGGGGTTGCCCGGGGAGCTGTTTTTT.

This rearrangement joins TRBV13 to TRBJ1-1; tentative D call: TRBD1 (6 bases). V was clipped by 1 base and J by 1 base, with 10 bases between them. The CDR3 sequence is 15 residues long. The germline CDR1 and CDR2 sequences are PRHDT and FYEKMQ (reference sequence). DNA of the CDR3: TGTGCCAGCAGCTTAGAGGGACAAAGGAACACTGAAGCTTTCTTT. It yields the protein CASSLEGQRNTEAFF. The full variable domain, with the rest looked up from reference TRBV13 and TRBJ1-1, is AAGVIQSPRHLIKEKRETATLKCYPIPRHDTVYWYQQGPGQDPQFLISFYEKMQSDKGSIPDRFSAQQFSDYHSELNMSSLELGDSALYFCASSLEGQRNTEAFFGQGTRLTVV.

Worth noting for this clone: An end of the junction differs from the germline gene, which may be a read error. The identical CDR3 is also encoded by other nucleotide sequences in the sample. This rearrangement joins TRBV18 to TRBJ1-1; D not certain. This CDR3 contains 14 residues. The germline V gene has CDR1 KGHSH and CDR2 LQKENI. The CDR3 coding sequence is TGTGCCAGCTCTCCACTCGACAAGAACACTGAAGCTTTCTTT. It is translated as CASSPLDKNTEAFF.

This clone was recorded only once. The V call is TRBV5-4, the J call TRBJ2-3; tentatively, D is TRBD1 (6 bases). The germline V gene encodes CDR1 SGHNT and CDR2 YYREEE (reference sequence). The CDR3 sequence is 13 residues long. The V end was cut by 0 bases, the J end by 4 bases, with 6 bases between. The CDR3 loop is CASSLEGADTQYF. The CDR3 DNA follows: TGTGCCAGCAGCTTGGAGGGGGCAGATACGCAGTATTTT.

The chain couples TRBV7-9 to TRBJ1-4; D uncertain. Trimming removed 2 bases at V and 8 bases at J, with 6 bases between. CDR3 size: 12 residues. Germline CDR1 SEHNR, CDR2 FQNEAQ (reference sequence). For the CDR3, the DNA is TGTGCCAGCAGCTTAAACCTAGAAAAACTGTTTTTT. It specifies CASSLNLEKLFF. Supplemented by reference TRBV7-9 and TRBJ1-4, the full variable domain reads DTGVSQNPRHKITKRGQNVTFRCDPISEHNRLYWYRQTLGQGPEFLTYFQNEAQLEKSRLLSDRFSAERPKGSFSTLEIQRTEQGDSAMYLCASSLNLEKLFFGSGTQLSVL.

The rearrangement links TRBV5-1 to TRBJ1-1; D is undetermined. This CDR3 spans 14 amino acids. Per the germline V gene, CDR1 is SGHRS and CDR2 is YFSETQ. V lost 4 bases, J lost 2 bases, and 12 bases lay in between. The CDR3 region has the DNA TGCGCCAGCAGCCCGTATGGACTCAACACTGAAGCTTTCTTT. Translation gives CASSPYGLNTEAFF.